The clone carrying this T cell receptor (beta chain) occurred once. In the authors' workflow: Reference gene primer amplification in the assay estimated nucleated cell counts. The method was immunoSEQ multiplex PCR; TCRdb's version includes in-frame clones alone and lacks a portion of them. For V, J and clone size, that table is used; D and trimming come from the DNA. The sample holds 300,000 to 450,000 clones, roughly 91% seen once. The sample belongs to a study of blood T cell repertoires in COVID-19. Participant age was about 18 to 89 years, and participants resided in roughly 25 US areas. Germline V gene data show CDR1 as PRHDT and CDR2 as FYEKMQ (reference sequence). The CDR3 contains 14 residues. Trimming cost V 8 bases and J 8 bases; bases outside gene matches: 12.

This chain joins TRBV13 and TRBJ1-2; TRBD1 matches 9 bases. Sequenced input: PBMCs or T cells enriched from blood (not recorded which). This TCR came from a woman aged 18-35 years who had recovered from COVID-19. The DNA for the CDR3 is TGTGCCAGCGAGGGGGACAGGGTCTCCGAAGGCTACACCTTC. Amino acids: CASEGDRVSEGYTF. Supplemented by reference TRBV13 and TRBJ1-2, the full variable domain reads AAGVIQSPRHLIKEKRETATLKCYPIPRHDTVYWYQQGPGQDPQFLISFYEKMQSDKGSIPDRFSAQQFSDYHSELNMSSLELGDSALYFCASEGDRVSEGYTFGSGTRLTVV.